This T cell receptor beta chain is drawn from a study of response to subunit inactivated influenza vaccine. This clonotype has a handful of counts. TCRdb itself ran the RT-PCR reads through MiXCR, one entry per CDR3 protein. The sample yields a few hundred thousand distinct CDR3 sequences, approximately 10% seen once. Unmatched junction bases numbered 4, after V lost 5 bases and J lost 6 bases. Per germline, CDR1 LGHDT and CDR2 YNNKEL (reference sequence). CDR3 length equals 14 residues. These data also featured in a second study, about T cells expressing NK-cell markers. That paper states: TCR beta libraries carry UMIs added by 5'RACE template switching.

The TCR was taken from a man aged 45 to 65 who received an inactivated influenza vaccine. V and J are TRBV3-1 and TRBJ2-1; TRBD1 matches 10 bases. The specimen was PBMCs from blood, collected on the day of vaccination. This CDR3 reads CASSSGQGSNEQFF. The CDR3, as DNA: TGTGCCAGCAGCTCGGGACAGGGGTCCAATGAGCAGTTCTTC.